This is a list of T cell receptor beta chains from one sample in a study of blood T cell repertoires in COVID-19. Using immunoSEQ multiplex PCR, the repertoire was profiled, and TCRdb retains in-frame clones only, with some absent. The repertoire holds some 200,000 clones, with approximately 82% as singletons. What was sequenced was peripheral blood. The receptors shown here come from a human donor with acute or convalescent COVID-19. The donor label of this sample is uncertain. The CDR3 runs from the conserved cysteine through the conserved F or W. A D gene is named only where the DNA matches it firmly. Expanded clones get a size class; other rows say once, few or many, or leave the size out.

V gene: TRBV11-3; CDR3 length: 17; J gene: TRBJ2-1; clone size: NA; D gene: NA; CDR3 DNA: TGTGCCAGCAGCTTAGAGACTCTAGATAAGTCCTACAATGAGCAGTTCTTC; CDR3 protein: CASSLETLDKSYNEQFF
V gene: TRBV7-3; CDR3 length: 15; J gene: TRBJ2-1; clone size: NA; D gene: TRBD2; CDR3 DNA: TGTGCCAGCAGCTCGAGCGGGACCTCCTACAATGAGCAGTTCTTC; CDR3 protein: CASSSSGTSYNEQFF
V gene: TRBV7-2; CDR3 length: 14; J gene: TRBJ2-1; clone size: NA; D gene: NA; CDR3 DNA: TGTGCCAGCAGCTTGGGTACTATTCACAATGAGCAGTTCTTC; CDR3 protein: CASSLGTIHNEQFF
V gene: TRBV25-1; CDR3 length: 12; J gene: TRBJ2-7; clone size: NA; D gene: NA; CDR3 DNA: TGTGCCAGCAGTGAATACCTCTACGAGCAGTACTTC; CDR3 protein: CASSEYLYEQYF
V gene: TRBV7-8; CDR3 length: 13; J gene: TRBJ1-5; clone size: few; D gene: NA; CDR3 DNA: TGTGCCAGCAGCCCGGACAGAAATCAGCCCCAGCATTTT; CDR3 protein: CASSPDRNQPQHF
V gene: TRBV28; CDR3 length: 17; J gene: TRBJ1-2; clone size: NA; D gene: TRBD1; CDR3 DNA: TGTGCCAGCAGTGAACCGGGACAGGGTGTGTCTAACTATGGCTACACCTTC; CDR3 protein: CASSEPGQGVSNYGYTF
V gene: TRBV6-1; CDR3 length: 15; J gene: TRBJ1-2; clone size: NA; D gene: NA; CDR3 DNA: TGTGCCAGCAGTGAAGCGTGGACAGCCAACTATGGCTACACCTTC; CDR3 protein: CASSEAWTANYGYTF
V gene: TRBV24-1; CDR3 length: 13; J gene: TRBJ1-2; clone size: NA; D gene: NA; CDR3 DNA: TGTGCCACCAGTGACACAGCAAACTATGGCTACACCTTC; CDR3 protein: CATSDTANYGYTF
V gene: TRBV9; CDR3 length: 18; J gene: TRBJ2-2; clone size: NA; D gene: TRBD1; CDR3 DNA: TGTGCCAGATACCAGGACAGGGGAAAAATTCCGAACACCGGGGAGCTGTTTTTT; CDR3 protein: CARYQDRGKIPNTGELFF
V gene: TRBV6-5; CDR3 length: 15; J gene: TRBJ1-5; clone size: few; D gene: TRBD1; CDR3 DNA: TGTGCCAGCAGCTTACAGGGGGCGGCCGGGCAGCCCCAGCATTTT; CDR3 protein: CASSLQGAAGQPQHF
V gene: TRBV30; CDR3 length: 13; J gene: TRBJ1-2; clone size: NA; D gene: TRBD1; CDR3 DNA: TGTGCCTGGAAACGGGACAGGGGGTACGGCTACACCTTC; CDR3 protein: CAWKRDRGYGYTF
V gene: TRBV29-1; CDR3 length: 15; J gene: TRBJ1-1; clone size: NA; D gene: NA; CDR3 DNA: TGCAGCGTTGAGGGTCGGTCGGGTGGAGACACTGAAGCTTTCTTT; CDR3 protein: CSVEGRSGGDTEAFF
V gene: TRBV10-1; CDR3 length: 13; J gene: TRBJ1-1; clone size: many; D gene: NA; CDR3 DNA: TGCGCCAGCAGTGATTGCGGGGGCACTGAAGCTTTCTTT; CDR3 protein: CASSDCGGTEAFF
V gene: TRBV28; CDR3 length: 17; J gene: TRBJ2-7; clone size: NA; D gene: TRBD2; CDR3 DNA: TGTGCCAGCATCACTGCCGGGACTAGCGGGAGGAAGGGCGAGCAGTACTTC; CDR3 protein: CASITAGTSGRKGEQYF
V gene: TRBV10-1; CDR3 length: 15; J gene: TRBJ2-3; clone size: NA; D gene: TRBD1; CDR3 DNA: TGCGCCAGCAGACCCGGACAGGGGTCCTTAGATACGCAGTATTTT; CDR3 protein: CASRPGQGSLDTQYF
V gene: TRBV28; CDR3 length: 17; J gene: TRBJ2-1; clone size: NA; D gene: NA; CDR3 DNA: TGTGCCAGCAGTTTATATCGGGACTCACCGCTTAACAATGAGCAGTTCTTC; CDR3 protein: CASSLYRDSPLNNEQFF
V gene: TRBV6-4; CDR3 length: 15; J gene: TRBJ2-2; clone size: NA; D gene: NA; CDR3 DNA: TGTGCCAGCAGTCCACGGGGTCGGGACACCGGGGAGCTGTTTTTT; CDR3 protein: CASSPRGRDTGELFF
V gene: TRBV10-3; CDR3 length: 16; J gene: TRBJ2-3; clone size: NA; D gene: TRBD1; CDR3 DNA: TGTGCCATCAGTGAGCGCGGACAGGGGGAATCAGATACGCAGTATTTT; CDR3 protein: CAISERGQGESDTQYF
V gene: TRBV15; CDR3 length: 15; J gene: TRBJ1-5; clone size: NA; D gene: NA; CDR3 DNA: TGTGCCACCAGGGCAGGGTATTTTGGCAATCAGCCCCAGCATTTT; CDR3 protein: CATRAGYFGNQPQHF
V gene: TRBV21-1; CDR3 length: 19; J gene: TRBJ2-7; clone size: NA; D gene: NA; CDR3 DNA: TGTGCCAGCAGCAAAGTTGTTCTCCAGTGCAGGGCATTCTCCTACGAGCAGTACTTC; CDR3 protein: CASSKVVLQCRAFSYEQYF
V gene: TRBV7-2; CDR3 length: 14; J gene: TRBJ2-7; clone size: NA; D gene: TRBD2; CDR3 DNA: TGTGCCAGCAGCTTAGGGACTAGTGAGTACGAGCAGTACTTC; CDR3 protein: CASSLGTSEYEQYF
V gene: TRBV7-9; CDR3 length: 13; J gene: TRBJ2-3; clone size: NA; D gene: NA; CDR3 DNA: TGTGCCAGCACCCTGTCAGGGGCGGATACGCAGTATTTT; CDR3 protein: CASTLSGADTQYF
V gene: TRBV10-3; CDR3 length: 20; J gene: TRBJ2-2; clone size: NA; D gene: TRBD2; CDR3 DNA: TGTGCCATCAGGGCAGAGTCTACGGGACTAGCGGGAGGGGGCACCGGGGAGCTGTTTTTT; CDR3 protein: CAIRAESTGLAGGGTGELFF
V gene: TRBV5-1; CDR3 length: 14; J gene: TRBJ2-1; clone size: NA; D gene: TRBD2; CDR3 DNA: TGCGCCAGCAGCTACGGACTAGCGGGAAATGAGCAGTTCTTC; CDR3 protein: CASSYGLAGNEQFF
V gene: TRBV7-9; CDR3 length: 14; J gene: TRBJ2-7; clone size: NA; D gene: NA; CDR3 DNA: TGTGCCAGCAGCTTAGGAGGGCTAGCTGGCGAGCAGTACTTC; CDR3 protein: CASSLGGLAGEQYF
V gene: TRBV30; CDR3 length: 13; J gene: TRBJ2-2; clone size: NA; D gene: NA; CDR3 DNA: TGTGCCTGGAGTTTCACGAACACCGGGGAGCTGTTTTTT; CDR3 protein: CAWSFTNTGELFF
V gene: TRBV7-2; CDR3 length: 16; J gene: TRBJ2-1; clone size: NA; D gene: NA; CDR3 DNA: TGTGCCAGCAGCTCCCGGGGGTGGGCCCGAGGGAATGAGCAGTTCTTC; CDR3 protein: CASSSRGWARGNEQFF
V gene: TRBV3-1/TRBV3-2; CDR3 length: 18; J gene: TRBJ2-5; clone size: NA; D gene: TRBD2; CDR3 DNA: TGTGCCAGCAGCCAAGTTGGTCAGGGAGGGGGACTAGGGGAGACCCAGTACTTC; CDR3 protein: CASSQVGQGGGLGETQYF
V gene: TRBV9; CDR3 length: 16; J gene: TRBJ2-1; clone size: few; D gene: NA; CDR3 DNA: TGTGCCAGCAGCGGCCGTCAGGCACCCGCCTACAATGAGCAGTTCTTC; CDR3 protein: CASSGRQAPAYNEQFF
V gene: TRBV7-7; CDR3 length: 15; J gene: TRBJ2-7; clone size: NA; D gene: TRBD1; CDR3 DNA: TGTGCCAGCAGCCCTCAACAGGGGGCGACGGTAGAGCAGTACTTC; CDR3 protein: CASSPQQGATVEQYF
V gene: TRBV6-5; CDR3 length: 12; J gene: TRBJ2-7; clone size: NA; D gene: NA; CDR3 DNA: TGTGCCGTGAAAGAGAGCACCTACGAGCAGTACTTC; CDR3 protein: CAVKESTYEQYF
V gene: TRBV2; CDR3 length: 15; J gene: TRBJ1-2; clone size: NA; D gene: NA; CDR3 DNA: TGTGCCAGCAGTGAAATGTGGACACGGAACTATGGCTACACCTTC; CDR3 protein: CASSEMWTRNYGYTF
V gene: TRBV19; CDR3 length: 16; J gene: TRBJ2-1; clone size: NA; D gene: NA; CDR3 DNA: TGTGCCAGTAGTCCGCAACTAGCTGGGGGTTACAATGAGCAGTTCTTC; CDR3 protein: CASSPQLAGGYNEQFF
V gene: TRBV7-2; CDR3 length: 15; J gene: TRBJ1-5; clone size: NA; D gene: NA; CDR3 DNA: TGTGCCAGCAGCGCAACCGCAGGGAGCAATCAGCCCCAGCATTTT; CDR3 protein: CASSATAGSNQPQHF
V gene: TRBV3-1/TRBV3-2; CDR3 length: 13; J gene: TRBJ1-2; clone size: NA; D gene: NA; CDR3 DNA: TGTGCCAGCAGCCAATCGGAGAGCTATGGCTACACCTTC; CDR3 protein: CASSQSESYGYTF
V gene: TRBV4-3; CDR3 length: 15; J gene: TRBJ2-3; clone size: NA; D gene: NA; CDR3 DNA: TGCGCCAGCAGCCAAAATTTGGCCGGGGCAGATACGCAGTATTTT; CDR3 protein: CASSQNLAGADTQYF
V gene: TRBV3-1/TRBV3-2; CDR3 length: 15; J gene: TRBJ1-5; clone size: NA; D gene: NA; CDR3 DNA: TGTGCCAGCAGCAGGGGGGGGTTGGGTAATCAGCCCCAGCATTTT; CDR3 protein: CASSRGGLGNQPQHF
V gene: TRBV7-8; CDR3 length: 14; J gene: TRBJ1-5; clone size: NA; D gene: TRBD1; CDR3 DNA: TGTGCCAGCAGCTTGACAGGGAAGGAGAAGCCCCAGCATTTT; CDR3 protein: CASSLTGKEKPQHF
V gene: TRBV3-1/TRBV3-2; CDR3 length: 14; J gene: TRBJ2-1; clone size: NA; D gene: NA; CDR3 DNA: TGTGCCAGCAGCCAAGATCCGGGGTCCAATGAGCAGTTCTTC; CDR3 protein: CASSQDPGSNEQFF
V gene: TRBV25-1; CDR3 length: 12; J gene: TRBJ2-1; clone size: NA; D gene: NA; CDR3 DNA: TGTGCCAGCAGTGAACAGGGCCATGAGCAGTTCTTC; CDR3 protein: CASSEQGHEQFF
V gene: TRBV6-5; CDR3 length: 14; J gene: TRBJ1-5; clone size: few; D gene: NA; CDR3 DNA: TGTGCCAGCACCTTAGACCAGACAGGTCAGCCCCAGCATTTT; CDR3 protein: CASTLDQTGQPQHF
V gene: TRBV19; CDR3 length: 14; J gene: TRBJ2-7; clone size: NA; D gene: TRBD2; CDR3 DNA: TGTGCCAGTAGTCCCACTAGCGTTTCCTACGAGCAGTACTTC; CDR3 protein: CASSPTSVSYEQYF
V gene: TRBV6-1; CDR3 length: 15; J gene: TRBJ2-6; clone size: NA; D gene: NA; CDR3 DNA: TGTGCCAGCAGTCTCCCAGGGCCTGGGGCCAACGTCCTGACTTTC; CDR3 protein: CASSLPGPGANVLTF
V gene: TRBV7-9; CDR3 length: 11; J gene: TRBJ1-4; clone size: NA; D gene: NA; CDR3 DNA: TGTGCCAGCTCCCCGGGTGAAAAACTGTTTTTT; CDR3 protein: CASSPGEKLFF